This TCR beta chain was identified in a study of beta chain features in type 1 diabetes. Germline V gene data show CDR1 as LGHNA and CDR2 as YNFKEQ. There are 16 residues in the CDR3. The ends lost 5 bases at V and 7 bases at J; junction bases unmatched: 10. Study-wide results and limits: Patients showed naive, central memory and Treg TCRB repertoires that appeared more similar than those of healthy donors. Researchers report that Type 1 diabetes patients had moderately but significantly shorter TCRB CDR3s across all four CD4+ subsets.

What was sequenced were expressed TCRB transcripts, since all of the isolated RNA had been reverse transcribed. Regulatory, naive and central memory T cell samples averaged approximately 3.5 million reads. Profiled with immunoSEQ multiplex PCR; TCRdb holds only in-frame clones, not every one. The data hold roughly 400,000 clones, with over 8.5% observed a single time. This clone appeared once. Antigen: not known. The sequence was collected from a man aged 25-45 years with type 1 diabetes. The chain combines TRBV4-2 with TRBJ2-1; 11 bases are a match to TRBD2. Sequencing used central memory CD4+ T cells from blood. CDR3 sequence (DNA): TGTGCCAGCAGCTTGGATGTAGCGGGAGGGGTTAATGAGCAGTTCTTC. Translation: CASSLDVAGGVNEQFF.